Here is one T cell receptor beta chain with its context. The data stem from a study of technical replicates of blood from several donors. The CDR3 covers 14 residues. Germline CDR1 and CDR2: MGHRA and YSYEKL. V was shortened by 3 bases and J by 2 bases, with 11 bases between the two germline ends. Sequencing used immunoSEQ multiplex PCR; TCRdb keeps in-frame clones, though not all of them. Of 75,000 to 90,000 clones in the sample, 93% were seen once. Sequenced material: T cells isolated from PBMCs. The origin of this receptor is a human donor in good health. J is TRBJ2-7 and V is TRBV4-1; the D gene is possibly TRBD2 (7 bases). This chain's CDR3 is CASSHLGGAYEQYF. In nucleotides, the CDR3 is TGCGCCAGCAGCCATTTAGGGGGGGCCTACGAGCAGTACTTC.